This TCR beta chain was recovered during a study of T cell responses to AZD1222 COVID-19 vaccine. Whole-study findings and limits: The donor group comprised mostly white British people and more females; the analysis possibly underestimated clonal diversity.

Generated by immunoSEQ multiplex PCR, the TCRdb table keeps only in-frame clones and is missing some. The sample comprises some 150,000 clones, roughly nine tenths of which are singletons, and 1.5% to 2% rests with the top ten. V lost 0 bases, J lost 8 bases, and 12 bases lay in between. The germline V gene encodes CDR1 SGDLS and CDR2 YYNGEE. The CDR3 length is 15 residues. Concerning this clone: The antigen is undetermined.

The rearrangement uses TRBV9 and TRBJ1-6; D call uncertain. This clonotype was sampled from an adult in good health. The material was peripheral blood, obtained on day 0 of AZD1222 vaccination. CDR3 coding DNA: TGTGCCAGCAGCGTAGATGGTAGGGAGGATTCACCCCTCCACTTT. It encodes CASSVDGREDSPLHF.